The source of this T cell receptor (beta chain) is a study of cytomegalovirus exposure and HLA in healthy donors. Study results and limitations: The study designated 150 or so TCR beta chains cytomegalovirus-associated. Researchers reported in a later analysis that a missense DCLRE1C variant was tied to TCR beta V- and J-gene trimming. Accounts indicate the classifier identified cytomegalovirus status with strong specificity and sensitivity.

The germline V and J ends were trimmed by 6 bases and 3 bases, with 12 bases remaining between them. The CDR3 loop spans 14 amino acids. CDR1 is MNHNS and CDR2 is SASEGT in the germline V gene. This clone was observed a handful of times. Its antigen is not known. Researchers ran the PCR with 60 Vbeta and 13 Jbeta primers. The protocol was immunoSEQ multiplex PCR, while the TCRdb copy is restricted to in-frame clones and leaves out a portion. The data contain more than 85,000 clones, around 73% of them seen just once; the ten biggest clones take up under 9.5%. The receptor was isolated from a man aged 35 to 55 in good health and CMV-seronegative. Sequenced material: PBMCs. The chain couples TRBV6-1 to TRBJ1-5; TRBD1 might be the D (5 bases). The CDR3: CASRVPGSNQPQHF. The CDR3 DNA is TGTGCCAGCAGAGTACCAGGGTCCAATCAGCCCCAGCATTTT.